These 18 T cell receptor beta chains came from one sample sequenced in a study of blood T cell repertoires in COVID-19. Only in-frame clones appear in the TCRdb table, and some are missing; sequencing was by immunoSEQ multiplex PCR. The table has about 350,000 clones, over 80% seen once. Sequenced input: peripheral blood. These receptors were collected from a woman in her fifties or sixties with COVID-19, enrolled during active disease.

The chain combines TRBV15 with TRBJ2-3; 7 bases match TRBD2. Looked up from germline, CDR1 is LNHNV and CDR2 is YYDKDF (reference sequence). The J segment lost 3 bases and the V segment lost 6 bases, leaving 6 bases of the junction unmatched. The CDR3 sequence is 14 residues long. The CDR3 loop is CATRRGGVTDTQYF. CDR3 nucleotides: TGTGCCACCAGGCGTGGGGGGGTTACAGATACGCAGTATTTT.

Written as DNA, the CDR3 is TGTGCCAGCAGCCCCCGGGGACTAGGCCCTTCCACCTACAATGAGCAGTTCTTC. Translated, it gives CASSPRGLGPSTYNEQFF. The chain joins TRBV7-6 to TRBJ2-1; 8 bases align to TRBD2. The CDR3 is made up of 18 amino acids. Germline V gene lookup returns CDR1 SGHVS and CDR2 FNYEAQ. The V gene end was trimmed by 5 bases and the J gene end by 2 bases; junction bases not matched to a gene: 14.

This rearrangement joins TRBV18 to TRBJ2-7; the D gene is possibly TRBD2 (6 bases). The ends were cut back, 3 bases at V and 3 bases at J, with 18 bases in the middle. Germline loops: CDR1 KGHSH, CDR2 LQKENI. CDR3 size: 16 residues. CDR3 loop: CASSPGDSASFYEQYF. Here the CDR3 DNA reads TGTGCCAGCTCACCCGGGGACTCCGCCTCTTTCTACGAGCAGTACTTC.

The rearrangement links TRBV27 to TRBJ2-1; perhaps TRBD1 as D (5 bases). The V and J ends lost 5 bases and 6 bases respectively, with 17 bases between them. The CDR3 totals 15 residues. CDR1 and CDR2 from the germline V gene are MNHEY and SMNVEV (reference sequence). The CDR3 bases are TGTGCCAGCAGTCGATGGAGCCAGGGCGGCAATGAGCAGTTCTTC. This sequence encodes CASSRWSQGGNEQFF.

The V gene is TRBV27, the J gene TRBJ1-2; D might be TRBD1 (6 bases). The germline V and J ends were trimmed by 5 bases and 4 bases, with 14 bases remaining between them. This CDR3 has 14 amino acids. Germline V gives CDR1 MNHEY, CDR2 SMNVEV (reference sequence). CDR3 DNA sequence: TGTGCCAGCAGTCCCAACAGGGTCGGCTATGGCTACACCTTC. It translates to CASSPNRVGYGYTF.

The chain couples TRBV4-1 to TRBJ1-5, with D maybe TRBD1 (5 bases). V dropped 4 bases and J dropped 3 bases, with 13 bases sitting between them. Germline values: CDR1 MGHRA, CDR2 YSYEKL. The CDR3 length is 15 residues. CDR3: CASSLTAGINQPQHF. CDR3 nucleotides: TGCGCCAGCAGCCTGACGGCAGGGATCAATCAGCCCCAGCATTTT.

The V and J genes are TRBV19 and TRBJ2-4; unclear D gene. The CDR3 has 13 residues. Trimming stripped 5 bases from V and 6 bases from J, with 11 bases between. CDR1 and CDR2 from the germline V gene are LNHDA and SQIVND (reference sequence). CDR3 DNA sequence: TGTGCCAGTAGTCCCGGTGGGCCAAACATTCAGTACTTC. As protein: CASSPGGPNIQYF. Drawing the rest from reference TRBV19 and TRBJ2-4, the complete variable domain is DGGITQSPKYLFRKEGQNVTLSCEQNLNHDAMYWYRQDPGQGLRLIYYSQIVNDFQKGDIAEGYSVSREKKESFPLTVTSAQKNPTAFYLCASSPGGPNIQYFGAGTRLSVL.

The CDR3: CASGVGETQYF. The CDR3 coding sequence is TGTGCCTCAGGGGTCGGGGAGACCCAGTACTTC. V and J are TRBV24-1 and TRBJ2-5; the D gene is possibly TRBD1 (6 bases). The CDR3 extends over 11 amino acids. V was shortened by 12 bases and J by 5 bases, with 12 bases between the two germline ends. Germline lookup yields CDR1 KGHDR and CDR2 SFDVKD.

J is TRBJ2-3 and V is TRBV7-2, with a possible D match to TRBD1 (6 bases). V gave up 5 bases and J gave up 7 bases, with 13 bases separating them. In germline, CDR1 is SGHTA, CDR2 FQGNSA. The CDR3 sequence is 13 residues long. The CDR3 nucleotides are TGTGCCAGCAGCCGACCAGGGGAAAATACGCAGTATTTT. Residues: CASSRPGENTQYF.

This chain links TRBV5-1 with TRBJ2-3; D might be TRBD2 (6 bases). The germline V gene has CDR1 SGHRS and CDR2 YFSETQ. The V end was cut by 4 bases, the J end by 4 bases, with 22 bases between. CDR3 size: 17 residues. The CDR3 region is CASSTGPGAGPADTQYF. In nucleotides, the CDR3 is TGCGCCAGCAGCACGGGACCCGGGGCGGGGCCCGCAGATACGCAGTATTTT.

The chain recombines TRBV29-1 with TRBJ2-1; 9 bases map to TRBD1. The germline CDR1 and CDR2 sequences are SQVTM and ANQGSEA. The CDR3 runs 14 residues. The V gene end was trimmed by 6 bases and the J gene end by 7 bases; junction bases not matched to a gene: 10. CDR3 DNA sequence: TGCAGCGTCTCCTTGGACAGGGGAGGGAATGAGCAGTTCTTC. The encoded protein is CSVSLDRGGNEQFF.

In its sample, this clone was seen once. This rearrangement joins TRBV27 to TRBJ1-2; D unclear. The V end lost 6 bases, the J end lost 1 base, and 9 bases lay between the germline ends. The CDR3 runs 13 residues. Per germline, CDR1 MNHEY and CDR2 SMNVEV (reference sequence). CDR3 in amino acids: CASRLRINYGYTF. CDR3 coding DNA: TGTGCCAGCAGACTACGGATTAACTATGGCTACACCTTC.

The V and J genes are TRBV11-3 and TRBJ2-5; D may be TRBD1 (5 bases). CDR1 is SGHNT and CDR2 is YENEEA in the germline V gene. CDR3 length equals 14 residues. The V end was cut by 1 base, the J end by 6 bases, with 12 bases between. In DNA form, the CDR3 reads TGTGCCAGCAGCTTAGCGGTAGGGGAAAAGACCCAGTACTTC. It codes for CASSLAVGEKTQYF.

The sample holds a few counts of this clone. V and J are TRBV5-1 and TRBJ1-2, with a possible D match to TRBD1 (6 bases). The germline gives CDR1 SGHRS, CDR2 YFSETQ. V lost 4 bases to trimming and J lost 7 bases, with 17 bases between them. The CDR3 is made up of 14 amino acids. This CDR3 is CASSPLQGSGGYTF. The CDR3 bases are TGCGCCAGCAGCCCACTCCAGGGGTCTGGTGGCTACACCTTC.

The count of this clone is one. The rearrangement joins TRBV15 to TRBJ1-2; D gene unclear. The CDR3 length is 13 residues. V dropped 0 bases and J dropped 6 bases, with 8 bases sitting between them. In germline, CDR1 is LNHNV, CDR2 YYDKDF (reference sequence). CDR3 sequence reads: CATSRDRSDGYTF. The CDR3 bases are TGTGCCACCAGCAGAGACCGTAGTGATGGCTACACCTTC.

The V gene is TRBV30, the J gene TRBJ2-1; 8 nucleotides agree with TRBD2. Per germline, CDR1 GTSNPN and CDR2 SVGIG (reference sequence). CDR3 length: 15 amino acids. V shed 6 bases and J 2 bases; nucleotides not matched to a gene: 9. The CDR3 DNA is TGTGCCTGCCAAGGTGGGGGACTAGCCTACAATGAGCAGTTCTTC. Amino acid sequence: CACQGGGLAYNEQFF.

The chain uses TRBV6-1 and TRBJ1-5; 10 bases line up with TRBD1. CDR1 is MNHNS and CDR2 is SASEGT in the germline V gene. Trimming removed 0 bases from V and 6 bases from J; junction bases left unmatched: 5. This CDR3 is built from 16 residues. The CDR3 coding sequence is TGTGCCAGCAGTGAAGCCCGGGACAGGGGAGGTCAGCCCCAGCATTTT. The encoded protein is CASSEARDRGGQPQHF.

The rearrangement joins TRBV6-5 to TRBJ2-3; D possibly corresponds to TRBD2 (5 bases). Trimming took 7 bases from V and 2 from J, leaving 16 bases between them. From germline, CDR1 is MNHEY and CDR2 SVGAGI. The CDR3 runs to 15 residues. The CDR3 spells CASKEEQLFTDTQYF. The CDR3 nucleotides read TGTGCCAGCAAGGAGGAACAGCTCTTCACAGATACGCAGTATTTT.